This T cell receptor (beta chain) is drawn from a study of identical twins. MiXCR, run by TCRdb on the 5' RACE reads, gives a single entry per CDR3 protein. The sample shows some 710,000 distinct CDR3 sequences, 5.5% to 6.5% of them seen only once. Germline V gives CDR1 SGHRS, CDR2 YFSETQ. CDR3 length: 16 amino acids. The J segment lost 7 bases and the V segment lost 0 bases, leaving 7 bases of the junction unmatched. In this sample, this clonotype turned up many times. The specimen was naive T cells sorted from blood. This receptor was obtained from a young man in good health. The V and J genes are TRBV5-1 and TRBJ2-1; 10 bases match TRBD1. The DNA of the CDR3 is TGCGCCAGCAGCTTGGGGGGGACAGGGGCCCCGAATGAGCAGTTCTTC. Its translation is CASSLGGTGAPNEQFF. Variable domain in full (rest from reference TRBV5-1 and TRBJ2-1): KAGVTQTPRYLIKTRGQQVTLSCSPISGHRSVSWYQQTPGQGLQFLFEYFSETQRNKGNFPGRFSGRQFSNSRSEMNVSTLELGDSALYLCASSLGGTGAPNEQFFGPGTRLTVL.